This TCR beta chain is drawn from a study of T cells in Graves' hyperthyroidism and ophthalmopathy. For ophthalmopathy patients, the Clinical Activity Score was at least 3 and the NOSPECS grade at least 4; duration was under 3 months. RNA transcripts yielded amplified TCR beta CDR3 regions. The TCR CDR3 first-round RT-PCR relied on the HTBI primer set. TCRdb called the multiplex PCR reads again in MiXCR, with one record for every CDR3 protein. The sample gives roughly 500,000 distinct CDR3 sequences, roughly 24% of which show up once; around 11% is in the top ten. CDR3 length: 15 residues. Germline CDR1 is SGHTA and CDR2 is FQGNSA. After removal of 6 bases from V and 6 bases from J, the junction contained 10 bases not matched to a gene. This clonotype came up many times. No antigen is known for it. Findings of the study overall: Blood also held most thyroid clonotypes expanded beyond 0.001. Through a model of 13 V-J features, ophthalmopathy was separated from stable hyperthyroidism.

Sequenced material: blood. This chain links TRBV7-2 with TRBJ1-5; TRBD1 matches at 8 bases. This clonotype was sampled from a woman younger than 45 with Graves' ophthalmopathy. In DNA, the CDR3 is TGTGCCAGCAGTCCCATTGGGACAGGTAGTCAGCCCCAGCATTTT. It yields the protein CASSPIGTGSQPQHF.